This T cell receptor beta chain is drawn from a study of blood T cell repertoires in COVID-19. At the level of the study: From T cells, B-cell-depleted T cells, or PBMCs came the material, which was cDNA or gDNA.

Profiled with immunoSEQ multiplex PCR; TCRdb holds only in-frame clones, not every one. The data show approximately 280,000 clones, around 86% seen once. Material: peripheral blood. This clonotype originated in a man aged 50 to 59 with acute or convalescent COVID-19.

CDR3 region: CASRDSGATYNEQFF. The CDR3 DNA is TGTGCCAGTAGAGATAGCGGGGCCACTTACAATGAGCAGTTCTTC. The chain links TRBV19 to TRBJ2-1, with TRBD2 matching over 8 bases. Looked up from germline, CDR1 is LNHDA and CDR2 is SQIVND (reference sequence). The junction had 8 bases not matched to a gene; V was cut back by 6 bases and J by 4 bases. The CDR3 contains 15 residues.